The 5 T cell receptor beta chains below come from one sample, sequenced in a study of CD4 T cells in relation to SARS-CoV-2 and coronaviruses. Unexposed donor CD4+ T cells date from about 2011-2018, before the COVID-19 pandemic. After roughly ten days of culture, CD4+ T cells were isolated. Sequenced by immunoSEQ multiplex PCR; TCRdb stores in-frame clones only, minus some. The data hold some 26,000 clones, with 74% observed a single time. These receptors are not linked to any known antigen. Sequencing was performed on CD4+ T cells from PBMCs, cultured in vitro. These receptors all come from a human donor in good health.

The rearrangement joins TRBV9 to TRBJ2-5, with D maybe TRBD1 (7 bases). Germline V lookup: CDR1 SGDLS, CDR2 YYNGEE. Between the trimmed V and J ends, which lost 0 bases and 3 bases, there was a span of 12 bases. This CDR3 is built from 15 residues. The CDR3 loop reads CASSVVGRGEETQYF. The CDR3 DNA sequence: TGTGCCAGCAGCGTAGTAGGCAGGGGGGAAGAGACCCAGTACTTC.

This chain links TRBV7-9 with TRBJ1-3, with D possibly being TRBD1 (6 bases). Trimming stripped 8 bases from V and 3 bases from J, with 11 bases between. The CDR3 length is 13 residues. The germline CDR1 and CDR2 sequences are SEHNR and FQNEAQ (reference sequence). The CDR3 DNA reads as TGTGCCAGCGCACAGGGACGTGGAAACACCATATATTTT. The encoded protein is CASAQGRGNTIYF.

The rearrangement uses TRBV7-2 and TRBJ2-1; 7 positions agree with TRBD1. Unmatched junction bases numbered 6, after V lost 2 bases and J lost 2 bases. Germline assignment: CDR1 SGHTA and CDR2 FQGNSA. This CDR3 region has 16 residues. The CDR3 sequence: CASSLRGPQTYNEQFF. The DNA for the CDR3 is TGTGCCAGCAGCTTAAGGGGGCCTCAAACCTACAATGAGCAGTTCTTC.

This clone was seen a few times. The V and J genes are TRBV2 and TRBJ1-5, with D uncertain. Germline CDR1 and CDR2: SNHLY and FYNNEI. The CDR3 is 19 amino acids. The V end lost 4 bases, the J end lost 0 bases, and 22 bases lay between the germline ends. The CDR3 loop reads CASSGPLFILLYSNQPQHF. The CDR3 bases are TGTGCCAGCAGTGGTCCCTTATTTATCCTACTCTATAGCAATCAGCCCCAGCATTTT.

This chain joins TRBV7-2 and TRBJ2-1; D gene unclear. Per germline, CDR1 SGHTA and CDR2 FQGNSA. The CDR3 is made up of 16 amino acids. V shed 2 bases and J shed 4 bases, with 15 bases lying between them. The CDR3 is CASSLLATATYNEQFF. The CDR3 DNA reads as TGTGCCAGCAGCTTATTAGCTACAGCCACATACAATGAGCAGTTCTTC.